The entry below describes one TCR beta chain. Its antigen is still unknown. No base-level quality is on record; no much larger clone is a single base apart. These data belong to a study of T cell repertoires in cytomegalovirus infection (dated by TCRdb to about 2019). Regarding the study in general: The HLA type of each donor mattered for the analysis, because public TCR beta signatures pointed to carriage of CMV infection along with the matching HLA type. General findings and caveats noted by the study authors: The ex vivo response was dominated by HLA-C-restricted CMV-specific TCR beta clonotypes, which also provided the single most frequent clonotype in two of eight donors. Carriers of CMV infection plus the relevant HLA type were discriminated by the cumulative frequency of public TCR beta family members in the study cohort and in an independent 352-donor cohort.

Measured from the cysteine to the phenylalanine, the CDR3 is 18 residues long. Kept here is only the CDR3 DNA, which spans 54 bases and is read in frame from base 1. Trimming takes 2 bases off V and 3 bases off J; junction bases not matched to a gene: 17. The germline V gene (reference sequence) sets CDR1 to SGHNT and CDR2 to YYREEE. For sequencing, an Illumina HiSeq 1500 was employed. TCRdb trimmed the raw reads at Q25, called clones with MiXCR and kept productive beta chains. Every CDR3 protein is listed once, alongside the most common genes and DNA of its rows. This sample comprises a few hundred thousand distinct CDR3 sequences, over 15% of them detected only once. Around 43% of the sample is in the top ten clones.

The sequenced material came from CD8+ T cells from PBMCs. The TCR comes from a human donor in good health (CMV status not recorded). Some clones in this sample may be carry-over from other donors' samples. This chain joins TRBV5-4 to TRBJ2-7, with 7 bases aligning to TRBD1. The CDR3 amino acid sequence is: CASSFVHVPTGKDYEQYF. The DNA reads TGTGCCAGCAGCTTTGTCCACGTTCCGACAGGGAAGGACTACGAGCAGTACTTC.